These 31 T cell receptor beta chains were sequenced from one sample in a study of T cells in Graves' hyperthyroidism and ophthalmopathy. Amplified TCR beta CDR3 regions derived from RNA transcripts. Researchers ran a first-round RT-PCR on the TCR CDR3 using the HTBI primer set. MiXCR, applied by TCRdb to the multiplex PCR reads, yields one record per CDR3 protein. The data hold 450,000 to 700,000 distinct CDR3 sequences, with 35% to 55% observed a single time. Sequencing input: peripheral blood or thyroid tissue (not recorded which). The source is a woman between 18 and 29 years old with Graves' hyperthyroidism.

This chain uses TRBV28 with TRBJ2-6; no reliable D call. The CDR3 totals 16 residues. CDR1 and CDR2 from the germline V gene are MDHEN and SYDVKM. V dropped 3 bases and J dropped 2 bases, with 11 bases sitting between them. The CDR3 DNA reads TGTGCCAGCAGTTTCCAAGGACGTACTGGGGCCAACGTCCTGACTTTC. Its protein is CASSFQGRTGANVLTF.

This CDR3 is CASSRLGGQGKRETQYF. The DNA of the CDR3 is TGTGCCAGCAGCCGCCTGGGGGGGCAGGGGAAGAGAGAGACCCAGTACTTC. V gene TRBV11-2 combines with J gene TRBJ2-5, with D possibly being TRBD2 (7 bases). From germline, CDR1 is SGHAT and CDR2 FQNNGV. This CDR3 spans 17 amino acids. V lost 5 bases to trimming and J lost 4 bases, with 23 bases between them.

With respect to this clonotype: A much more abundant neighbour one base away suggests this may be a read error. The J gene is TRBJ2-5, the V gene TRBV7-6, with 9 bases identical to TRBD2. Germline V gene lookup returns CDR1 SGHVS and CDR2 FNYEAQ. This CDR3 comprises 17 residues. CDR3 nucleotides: TGCGTCAGCAGCTTCGGGCTAGCGGGACGACTTCGAGAGACCCAGTACTTC. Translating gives CVSSFGLAGRLRETQYF. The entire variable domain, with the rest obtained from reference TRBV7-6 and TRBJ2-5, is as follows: GAGVSQSPRYKVTKRGQDVALRCDPISGHVSLYWYRQALGQGPEFLTYFNYEAQQDKSGLPNDRFSAERPEGSISTLTIQRTEQRDSAMYRCVSSFGLAGRLRETQYFGPGTRLLVL.

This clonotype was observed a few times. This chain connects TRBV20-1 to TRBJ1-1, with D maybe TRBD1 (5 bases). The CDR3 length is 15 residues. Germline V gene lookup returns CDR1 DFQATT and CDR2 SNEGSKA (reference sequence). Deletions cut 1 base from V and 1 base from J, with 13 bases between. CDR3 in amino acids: CSARGTGEANTEAFF. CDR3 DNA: TGCAGTGCTAGAGGAACGGGGGAGGCGAACACTGAAGCTTTCTTT.

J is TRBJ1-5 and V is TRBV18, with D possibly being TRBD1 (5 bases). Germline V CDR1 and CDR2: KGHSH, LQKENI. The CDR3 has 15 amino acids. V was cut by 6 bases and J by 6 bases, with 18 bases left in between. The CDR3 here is CASSPTGIGAQPQHF. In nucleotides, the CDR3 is TGTGCCAGCTCTCCTACCGGGATAGGGGCTCAGCCCCAGCATTTT.

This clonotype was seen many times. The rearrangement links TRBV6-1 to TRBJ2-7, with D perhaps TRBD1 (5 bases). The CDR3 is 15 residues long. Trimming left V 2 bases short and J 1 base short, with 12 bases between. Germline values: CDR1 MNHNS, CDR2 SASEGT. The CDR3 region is CASSEFDSESYEQYF. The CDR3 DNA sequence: TGTGCCAGCAGTGAATTTGACAGCGAATCCTACGAGCAGTACTTC.

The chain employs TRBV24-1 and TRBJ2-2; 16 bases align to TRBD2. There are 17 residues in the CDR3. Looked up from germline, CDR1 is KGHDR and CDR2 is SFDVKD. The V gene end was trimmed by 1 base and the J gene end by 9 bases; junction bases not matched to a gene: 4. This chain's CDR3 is CATSDLGTSGRARELFF. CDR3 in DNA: TGTGCCACCAGTGATTTAGGGACTAGCGGGAGGGCCCGGGAGCTGTTTTTT.

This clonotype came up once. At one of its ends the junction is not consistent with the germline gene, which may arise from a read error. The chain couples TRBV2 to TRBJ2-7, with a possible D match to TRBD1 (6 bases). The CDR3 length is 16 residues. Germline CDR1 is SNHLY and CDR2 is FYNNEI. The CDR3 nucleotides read TGTGCCTGCAGTGCTCGCCAGGACAGAAGCTCCTACGAGCAGTACTTC. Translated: CACSARQDRSSYEQYF.

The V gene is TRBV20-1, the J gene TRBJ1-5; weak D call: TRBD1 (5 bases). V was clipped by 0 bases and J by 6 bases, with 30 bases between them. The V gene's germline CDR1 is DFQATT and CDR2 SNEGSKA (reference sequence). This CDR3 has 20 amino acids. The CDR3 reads CSARDGTGGRGGTGRQPQHF. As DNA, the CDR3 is TGCAGTGCTAGAGACGGGACGGGGGGTCGGGGAGGAACGGGTCGTCAGCCCCAGCATTTT.

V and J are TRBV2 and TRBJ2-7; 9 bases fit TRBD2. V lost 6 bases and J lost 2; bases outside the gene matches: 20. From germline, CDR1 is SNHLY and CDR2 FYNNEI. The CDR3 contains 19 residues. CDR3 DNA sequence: TGTGCCAGCAGAGGCCCGGGGCTAGCGGGACCGAAAACCACCTACGAGCAGTACTTC. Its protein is CASRGPGLAGPKTTYEQYF. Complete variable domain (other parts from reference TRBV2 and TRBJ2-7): EPEVTQTPSHQVTQMGQEVILRCVPISNHLYFYWYRQILGQKVEFLVSFYNNEISEKSEIFDDQFSVERPDGSNFTLKIRSTKLEDSAMYFCASRGPGLAGPKTTYEQYFGPGTRLTVT.

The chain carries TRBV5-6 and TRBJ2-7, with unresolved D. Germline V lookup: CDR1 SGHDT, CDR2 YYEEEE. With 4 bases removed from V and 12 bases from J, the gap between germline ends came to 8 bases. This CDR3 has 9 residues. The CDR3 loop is CASSRRRYF. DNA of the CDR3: TGTGCCAGCAGCAGGCGACGGTACTTC.

The CDR3 here is CASSLTYPNEQFF. The CDR3 coding sequence is TGTGCCAGCAGCTTAACCTACCCGAATGAGCAGTTCTTC. The genes are TRBV7-6 and TRBJ2-1; D call uncertain. V was pared by 2 bases and J by 7 bases, with 9 bases between. From germline, CDR1 is SGHVS and CDR2 FNYEAQ. This CDR3 contains 13 residues.

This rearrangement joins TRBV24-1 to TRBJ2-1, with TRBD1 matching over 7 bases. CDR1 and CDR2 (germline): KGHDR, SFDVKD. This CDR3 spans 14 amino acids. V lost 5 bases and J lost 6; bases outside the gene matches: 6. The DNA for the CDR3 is TGTGCCACCAGTGTCAGGGACAGCCGCAATGAGCAGTTCTTC. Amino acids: CATSVRDSRNEQFF.

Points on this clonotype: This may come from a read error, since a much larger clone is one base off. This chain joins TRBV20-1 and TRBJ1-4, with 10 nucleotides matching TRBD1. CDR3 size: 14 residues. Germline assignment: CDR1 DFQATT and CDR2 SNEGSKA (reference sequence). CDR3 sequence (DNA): TGCAATGCCAACCGACAGGGGGCGGATGAAAAACTGTTTTTT. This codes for CNANRQGADEKLFF.

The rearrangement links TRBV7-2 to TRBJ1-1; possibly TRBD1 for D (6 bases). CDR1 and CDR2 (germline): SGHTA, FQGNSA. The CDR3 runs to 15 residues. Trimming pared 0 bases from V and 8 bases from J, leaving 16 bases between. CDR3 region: CASSLAMGSGTEAFF. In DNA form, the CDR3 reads TGTGCCAGCAGCTTAGCGATGGGTAGCGGGACAGAAGCTTTCTTT.

CDR3 loop: CSARVGAGAEAFF. The CDR3 DNA reads TGCAGTGCTAGAGTAGGGGCGGGGGCTGAAGCTTTCTTT. The chain joins TRBV20-1 to TRBJ1-1; D is possibly TRBD1 (5 bases). CDR3 length: 13 residues. Per germline, CDR1 DFQATT and CDR2 SNEGSKA (reference sequence). V lost 1 base and J 6 bases, leaving 12 bases between the germline ends.

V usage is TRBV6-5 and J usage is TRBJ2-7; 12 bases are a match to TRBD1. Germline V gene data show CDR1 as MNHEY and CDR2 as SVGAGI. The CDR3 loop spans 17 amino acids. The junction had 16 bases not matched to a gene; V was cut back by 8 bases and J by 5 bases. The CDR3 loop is CASSPMGQGAGLDEQYF. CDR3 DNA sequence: TGTGCCAGCTCACCGATGGGACAGGGGGCTGGTTTAGACGAGCAGTACTTC.

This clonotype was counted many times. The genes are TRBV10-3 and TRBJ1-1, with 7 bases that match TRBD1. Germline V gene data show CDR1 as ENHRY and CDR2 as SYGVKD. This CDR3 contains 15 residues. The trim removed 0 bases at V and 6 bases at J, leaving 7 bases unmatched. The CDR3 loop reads CAISESKGAGAEAFF. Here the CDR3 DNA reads TGTGCCATCAGTGAGTCGAAGGGGGCTGGGGCTGAAGCTTTCTTT.

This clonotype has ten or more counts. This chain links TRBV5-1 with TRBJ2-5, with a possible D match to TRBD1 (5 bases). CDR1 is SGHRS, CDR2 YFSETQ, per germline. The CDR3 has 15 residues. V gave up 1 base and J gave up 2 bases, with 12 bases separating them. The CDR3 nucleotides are TGCGCCAGCAGCTTGCTGCCGACAGAACAAGAGACCCAGTACTTC. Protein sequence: CASSLLPTEQETQYF.

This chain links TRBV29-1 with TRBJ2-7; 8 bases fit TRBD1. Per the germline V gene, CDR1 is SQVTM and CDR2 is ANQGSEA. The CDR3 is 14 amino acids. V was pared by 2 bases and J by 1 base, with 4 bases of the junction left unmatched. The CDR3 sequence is CSVESTGESYEQYF. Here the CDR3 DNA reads TGCAGCGTTGAATCGACAGGGGAGTCCTACGAGCAGTACTTC.

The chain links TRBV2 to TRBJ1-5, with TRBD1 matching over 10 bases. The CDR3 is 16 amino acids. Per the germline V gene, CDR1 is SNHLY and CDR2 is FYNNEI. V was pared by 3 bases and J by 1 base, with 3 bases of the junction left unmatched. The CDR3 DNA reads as TGTGCCAGCAGTGAGACGGGACAGGGGAGCAATCAGCCCCAGCATTTT. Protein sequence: CASSETGQGSNQPQHF. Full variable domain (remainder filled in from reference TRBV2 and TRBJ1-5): EPEVTQTPSHQVTQMGQEVILRCVPISNHLYFYWYRQILGQKVEFLVSFYNNEISEKSEIFDDQFSVERPDGSNFTLKIRSTKLEDSAMYFCASSETGQGSNQPQHFGDGTRLSIL.

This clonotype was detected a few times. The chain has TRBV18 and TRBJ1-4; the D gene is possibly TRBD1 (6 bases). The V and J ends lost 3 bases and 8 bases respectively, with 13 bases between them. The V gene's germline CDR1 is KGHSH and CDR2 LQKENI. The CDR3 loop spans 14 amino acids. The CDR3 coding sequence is TGTGCCAGCTCACCGTACCACAGGGAAGAAAAACTGTTTTTT. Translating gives CASSPYHREEKLFF.

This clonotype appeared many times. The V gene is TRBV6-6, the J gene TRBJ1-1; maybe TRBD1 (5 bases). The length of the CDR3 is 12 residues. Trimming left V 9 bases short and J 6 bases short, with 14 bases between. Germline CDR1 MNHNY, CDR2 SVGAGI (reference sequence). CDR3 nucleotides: TGTGCCAGTATGTTCGGGGGTGCTGAAGCTTTCTTT. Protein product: CASMFGGAEAFF.

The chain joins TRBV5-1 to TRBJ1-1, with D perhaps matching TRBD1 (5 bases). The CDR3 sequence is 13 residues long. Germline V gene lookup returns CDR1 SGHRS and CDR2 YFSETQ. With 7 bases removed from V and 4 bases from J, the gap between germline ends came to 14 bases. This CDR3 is CASLAMGTTEAFF. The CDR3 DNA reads TGCGCCAGCTTGGCCATGGGGACCACTGAAGCTTTCTTT.

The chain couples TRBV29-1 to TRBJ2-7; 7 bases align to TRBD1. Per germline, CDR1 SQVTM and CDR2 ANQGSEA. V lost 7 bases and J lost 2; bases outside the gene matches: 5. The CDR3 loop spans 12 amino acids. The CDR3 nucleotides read TGCAGCGGTGGGGACAGCGCCTACGAGCAGTACTTC. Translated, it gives CSGGDSAYEQYF.

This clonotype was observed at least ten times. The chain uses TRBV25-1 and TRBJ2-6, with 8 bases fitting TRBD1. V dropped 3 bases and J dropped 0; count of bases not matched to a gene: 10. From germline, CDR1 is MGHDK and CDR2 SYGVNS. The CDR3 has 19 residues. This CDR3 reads CASSEQGAGLSSGANVLTF. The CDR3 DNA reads TGTGCCAGCAGTGAGCAGGGGGCAGGGTTGAGCTCTGGGGCCAACGTCCTGACTTTC.

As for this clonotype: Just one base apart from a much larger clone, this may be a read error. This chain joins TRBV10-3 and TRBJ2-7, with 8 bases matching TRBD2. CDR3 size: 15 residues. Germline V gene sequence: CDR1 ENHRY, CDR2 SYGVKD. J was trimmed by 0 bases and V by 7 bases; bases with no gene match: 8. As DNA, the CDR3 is TGTGCCATCAAAGTTAGCGGGACCTACTCCTACGAGCAGTACTTC. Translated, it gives CAIKVSGTYSYEQYF.

As DNA, the CDR3 is TGTGCCAGCAGTCCCCGGACCGGGAAAGGGGACTACGAGCAGTACTTC. Translated, it gives CASSPRTGKGDYEQYF. V and J are TRBV2 and TRBJ2-7; D assignment may be TRBD1 or TRBD2 (5 bases each). Trimming took off 5 bases at V and 3 bases at J, with 20 bases between the two ends. The CDR3 runs 16 residues. Looked up from germline, CDR1 is SNHLY and CDR2 is FYNNEI.

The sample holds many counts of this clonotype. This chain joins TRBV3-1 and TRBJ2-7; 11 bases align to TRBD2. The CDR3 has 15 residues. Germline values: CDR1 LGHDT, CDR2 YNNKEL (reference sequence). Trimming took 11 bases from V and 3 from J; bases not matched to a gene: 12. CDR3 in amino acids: CACAASGRRNYEQYF. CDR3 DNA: TGTGCCTGCGCGGCTAGCGGGAGGAGGAACTACGAGCAGTACTTC.

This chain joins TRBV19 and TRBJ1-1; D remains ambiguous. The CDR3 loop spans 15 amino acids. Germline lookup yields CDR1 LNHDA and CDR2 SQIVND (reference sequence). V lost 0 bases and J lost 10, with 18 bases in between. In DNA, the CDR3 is TGTGCCAGTAGTATAGATCAAGAGGGATGGCAGGTAGCTTTCTTT. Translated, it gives CASSIDQEGWQVAFF. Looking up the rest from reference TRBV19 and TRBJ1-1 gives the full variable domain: DGGITQSPKYLFRKEGQNVTLSCEQNLNHDAMYWYRQDPGQGLRLIYYSQIVNDFQKGDIAEGYSVSREKKESFPLTVTSAQKNPTAFYLCASSIDQEGWQVAFFGQGTRLTVV.

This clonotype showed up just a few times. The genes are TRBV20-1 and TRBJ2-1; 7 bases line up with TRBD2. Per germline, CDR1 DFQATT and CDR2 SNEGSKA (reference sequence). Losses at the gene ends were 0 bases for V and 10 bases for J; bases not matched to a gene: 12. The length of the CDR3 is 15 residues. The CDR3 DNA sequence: TGCAGTGCTAGAGATGGGGGGAGGGGTTTCTTCGAGCAGTTCTTC. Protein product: CSARDGGRGFFEQFF.